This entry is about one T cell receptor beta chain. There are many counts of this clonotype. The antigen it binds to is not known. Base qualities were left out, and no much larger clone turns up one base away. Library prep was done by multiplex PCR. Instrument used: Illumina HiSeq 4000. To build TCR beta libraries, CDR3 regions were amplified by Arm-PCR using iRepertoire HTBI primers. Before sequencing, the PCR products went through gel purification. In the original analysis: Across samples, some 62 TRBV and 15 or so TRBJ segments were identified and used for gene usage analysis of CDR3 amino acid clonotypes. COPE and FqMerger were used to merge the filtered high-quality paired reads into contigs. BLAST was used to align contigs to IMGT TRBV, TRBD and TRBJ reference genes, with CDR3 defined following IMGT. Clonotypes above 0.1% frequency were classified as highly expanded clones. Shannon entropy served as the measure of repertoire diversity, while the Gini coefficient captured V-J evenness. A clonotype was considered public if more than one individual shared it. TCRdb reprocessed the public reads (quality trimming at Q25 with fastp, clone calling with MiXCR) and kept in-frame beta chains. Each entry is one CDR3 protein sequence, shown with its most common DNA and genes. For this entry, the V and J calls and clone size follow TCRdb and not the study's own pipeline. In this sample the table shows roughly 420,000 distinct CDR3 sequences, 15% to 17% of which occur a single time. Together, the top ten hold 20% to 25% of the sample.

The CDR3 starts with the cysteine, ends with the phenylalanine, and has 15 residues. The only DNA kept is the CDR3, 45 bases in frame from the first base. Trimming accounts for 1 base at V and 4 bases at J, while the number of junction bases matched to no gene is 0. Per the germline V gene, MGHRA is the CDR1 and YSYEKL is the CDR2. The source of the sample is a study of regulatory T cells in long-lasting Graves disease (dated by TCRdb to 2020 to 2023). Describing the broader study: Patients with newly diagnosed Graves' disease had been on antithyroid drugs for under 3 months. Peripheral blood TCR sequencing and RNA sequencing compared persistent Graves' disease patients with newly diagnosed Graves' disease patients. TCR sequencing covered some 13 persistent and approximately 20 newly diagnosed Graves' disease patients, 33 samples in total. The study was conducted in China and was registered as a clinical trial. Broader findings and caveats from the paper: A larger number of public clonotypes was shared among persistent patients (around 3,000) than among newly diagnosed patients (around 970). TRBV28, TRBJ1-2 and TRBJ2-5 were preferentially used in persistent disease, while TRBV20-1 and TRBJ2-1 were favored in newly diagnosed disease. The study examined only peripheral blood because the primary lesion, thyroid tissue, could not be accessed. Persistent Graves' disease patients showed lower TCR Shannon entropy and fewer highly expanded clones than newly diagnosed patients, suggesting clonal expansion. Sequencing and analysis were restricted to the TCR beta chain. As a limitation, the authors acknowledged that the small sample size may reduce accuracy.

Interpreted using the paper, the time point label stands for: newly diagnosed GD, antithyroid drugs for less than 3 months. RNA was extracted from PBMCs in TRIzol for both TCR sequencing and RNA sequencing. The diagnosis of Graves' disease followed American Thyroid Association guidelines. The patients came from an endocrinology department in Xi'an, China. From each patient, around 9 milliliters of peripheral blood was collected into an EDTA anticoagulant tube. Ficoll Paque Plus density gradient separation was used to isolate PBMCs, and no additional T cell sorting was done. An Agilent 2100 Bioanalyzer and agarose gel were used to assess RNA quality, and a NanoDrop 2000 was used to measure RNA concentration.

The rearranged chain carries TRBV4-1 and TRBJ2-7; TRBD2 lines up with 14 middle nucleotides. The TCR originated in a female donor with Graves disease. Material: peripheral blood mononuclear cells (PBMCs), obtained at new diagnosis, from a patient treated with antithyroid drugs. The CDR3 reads CASSQGTSGRYEQYF. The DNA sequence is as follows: TGCGCCAGCAGCCAAGGGACTAGCGGGAGGTACGAGCAGTACTTC.